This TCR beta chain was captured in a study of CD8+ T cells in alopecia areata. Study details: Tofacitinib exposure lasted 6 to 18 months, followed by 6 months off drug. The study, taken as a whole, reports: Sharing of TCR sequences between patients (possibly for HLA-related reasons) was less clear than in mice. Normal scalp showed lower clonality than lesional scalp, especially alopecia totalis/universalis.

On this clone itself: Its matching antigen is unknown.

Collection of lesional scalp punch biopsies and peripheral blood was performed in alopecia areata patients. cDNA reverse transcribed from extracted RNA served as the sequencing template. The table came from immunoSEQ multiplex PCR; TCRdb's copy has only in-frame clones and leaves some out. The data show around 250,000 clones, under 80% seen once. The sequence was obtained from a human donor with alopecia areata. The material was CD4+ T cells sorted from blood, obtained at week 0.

The CDR3 sequence: CSVERVMGTYGYTF. CDR3 DNA sequence: TGCAGCGTTGAAAGGGTCATGGGAACCTATGGCTACACCTTC. The chain couples TRBV29-1 to TRBJ1-2, with D uncertain. The CDR3 is 14 residues long. Trimming stripped 2 bases from V and 4 bases from J, with 14 bases between. Germline values: CDR1 SQVTM, CDR2 ANQGSEA.